One sample yielded the 5 T cell receptor beta chains listed below, sequenced in a study of neurological immune-mediated disorders. TCRdb redid the calling of the 5' RACE reads with MiXCR, one entry per CDR3 protein. The table has roughly 32,000 distinct CDR3 sequences, 4.5% to 7% seen once. The sample taken for sequencing was CD4+ T cells from blood. Receptors originate from a woman aged 50 to 65 in good health.

The sample holds a few counts of this clonotype. The chain employs TRBV28 and TRBJ2-7; a possible D gene is TRBD1 (7 bases). Trimming stripped 4 bases from V and 1 base from J, with 17 bases between. The CDR3 length is 16 residues. Germline V gives CDR1 MDHEN, CDR2 SYDVKM. DNA of the CDR3: TGTGCCAGCAGTTGGGAGGTGAAGACAGGGTCCTACGAGCAGTACTTC. Amino acids: CASSWEVKTGSYEQYF.

There are many counts of this clonotype. This rearrangement joins TRBV5-1 to TRBJ1-1; TRBD1 is a possible D gene (5 bases). V lost 4 bases to trimming and J lost 5 bases, with 15 bases between them. Germline CDR1 reads SGHRS; CDR2 reads YFSETQ. This CDR3 is built from 14 residues. CDR3 sequence (DNA): TGCGCCAGCAGCACCCAGGGTCCCAGGACTGAAGCTTTCTTT. Translated: CASSTQGPRTEAFF.

This clonotype has just one count. One base away lies a much larger clone, so this may be a sequencing read error. Lacking the conserved final phenylalanine or tryptophan, this CDR3 likely reflects a read error. Here the CDR3 DNA reads TGCGCCAGCAGTGAGGCAGGTATGGGTCGCGAGCAGTACTTA. This sequence encodes CASSEAGMGREQYL. The J gene is TRBJ2-7, the V gene TRBV10-1; D gene uncertain. This CDR3 comprises 14 residues. Germline V lookup: CDR1 WNHNN, CDR2 SYGVQD (reference sequence). Trimming took off 2 bases at V and 6 bases at J, with 14 bases between the two ends.

In this sample, this clonotype turned up many times. The chain has TRBV5-4 and TRBJ2-7, with 9 bases identical to TRBD2. The CDR3 has 16 amino acids. Per germline, CDR1 SGHNT and CDR2 YYREEE (reference sequence). The J segment lost 1 base and the V segment lost 5 bases, leaving 10 bases of the junction unmatched. CDR3 coding DNA: TGTGCCAGCAGTCCAGGGATAGCGGGAGCATCCTACGAGCAGTACTTC. It is translated as CASSPGIAGASYEQYF.

This clonotype came up many times. CDR3 DNA: TGTGCCAGCAAAAGGGCAGGGGCAGATACGCAGTATTTT. Encoded protein: CASKRAGADTQYF. The chain is built from TRBV6-6 and TRBJ2-3; a weak D match, TRBD1 (6 bases). Per the germline V gene, CDR1 is MNHNY and CDR2 is SVGAGI (reference sequence). This CDR3 spans 13 amino acids. V was trimmed by 7 bases and J by 4 bases, leaving 12 bases between them.